A selection of T cell receptor beta chains follows, all from one sample in a study of vaccination and CD4 T cells after COVID-19. TCRdb reprocessed the PCR reads via MiXCR and lists one record per CDR3 protein. The data contain about 3,400 distinct CDR3 sequences, approximately 30% of them singletons. Antigens of these TCRs are unknown. Material: CD4+ T cells from blood, cultured in vitro. All receptors come from a human donor who had recovered from COVID-19. Each CDR3 is given with its conserved first and last residue. A D gene is named only where the DNA matches it firmly. Expanded clones get a size class; other rows say once, few or many, or leave the size out.

size	J	V	D	DNA	CDR3
NA	TRBJ2-5	TRBV20-1	TRBD2	TGCAGTGCTCCGACTAGCCATCTAGGGGAGACCCAGTACTTC	CSAPTSHLGETQYF
NA	TRBJ1-3	TRBV12-3/TRBV12-4	NA	TGTGCCAGCAGCTCTCCTTTGGCAGGAGGAAACACCATATATTTT	CASSSPLAGGNTIYF
NA	TRBJ1-1	TRBV11-2	NA	TGTGCCAGCAGCCTACCGGGACGGGGTCCTGAAGCTTTCTTT	CASSLPGRGPEAFF
NA	TRBJ1-4	TRBV20-1	TRBD1	TGCAGTGCTAGAGATGGGACAGGAGGGGAAAAACTGTTTTTT	CSARDGTGGEKLFF
NA	TRBJ2-5	TRBV24-1	NA	TGTGCCCCCCGGTGGAGCGCGGGGGAGACCCAGTACTTC	CAPRWSAGETQYF
few	TRBJ2-7	TRBV6-4	NA	TGTGCCAGCAGTGCTGAGACTGGCTACGAGCAGTACTTC	CASSAETGYEQYF
NA	TRBJ1-5	TRBV6-4	NA	TGTGCCAGCTCCACGGAGAGCAATCAGCCCCAGCATTTT	CASSTESNQPQHF
few	TRBJ2-5	TRBV5-4	TRBD2	TGTGCCAGCAGCCGGGGACTACAAGAGACCCAGTACTTC	CASSRGLQETQYF
few	TRBJ2-6	TRBV7-6	NA	TGTGCCAGCAGCTTATTGGGGTCTGGGGCCAACGTCCTGACTTTC	CASSLLGSGANVLTF
NA	TRBJ2-7	TRBV20-1	TRBD1	TGCAGTGCTAGAGATGATATGGGGACAGGGGGCAACGAGCAGTACTTC	CSARDDMGTGGNEQYF
once	TRBJ2-7	TRBV10-1	TRBD1	TGCGCCAGCAGTGGGGACAGCCTGGAGCAGTACTTC	CASSGDSLEQYF
NA	TRBJ2-1	TRBV7-9	TRBD2	TGTGCCAGCAGCCTAAGCGGGGGGCTAAACAATGAGCAGTTCTTC	CASSLSGGLNNEQFF
medium-sized	TRBJ1-2	TRBV5-1	TRBD1	TGCGCCAGCAGCACTGACTCAGGGGGCGCGAGTGGCTACACCTTC	CASSTDSGGASGYTF
NA	TRBJ1-1	TRBV12-3/TRBV12-4	TRBD1	TGTGCCAGCAGTTTAGGGACAGGAAACACTGAAGCTTTCTTT	CASSLGTGNTEAFF
few	TRBJ1-1	TRBV27	NA	TGTGCCAGCAGTCCCGGGACAACCCGGGGGAGGACTGAAGCTTTCTTT	CASSPGTTRGRTEAFF
once	TRBJ1-1	TRBV5-1	NA	TGCGCCAGCAGCTTGGGGCAGGATAACACTGAAGCTTTCTTT	CASSLGQDNTEAFF
few	TRBJ1-6	TRBV30	NA	TGTGCCTGGAGTGCGGCGGGGAAGAGTGACCTCCACTTT	CAWSAAGKSDLHF
once	TRBJ2-1	TRBV9	NA	TGTGCCAGCAGCGAGACTACGAGTTCCAATGAGCAGTTCTTC	CASSETTSSNEQFF
NA	TRBJ1-2	TRBV19	TRBD1	TGTGCCAGTAGCCGGGCGGACAGGGGATATGGCTACACCTTC	CASSRADRGYGYTF
few	TRBJ2-3	TRBV20-1	NA	TGCAGTGCTAGAAGGCGGGGATACACAGATACGCAGTATTTT	CSARRRGYTDTQYF
NA	TRBJ2-2	TRBV10-3	TRBD2	TGTGCCATCAGGGGACTAGACACCGGGGAGCTGTTTTTT	CAIRGLDTGELFF
NA	TRBJ1-2	TRBV7-2	NA	TGTGCCAGCAGCTTAGCGGTCCCAGGAGCCAACTATGGCTACACCTTC	CASSLAVPGANYGYTF
NA	TRBJ2-5	TRBV19	TRBD2	TGTGCCAGTAGTATAGGGCTATTGGCGGGGGAGCAAGAGACCCAGTACTTC	CASSIGLLAGEQETQYF
few	TRBJ2-3	TRBV18	TRBD2	TGTGCCAGCTCACAAGGGACTAGCGGGGGCAGCACAGATACGCAGTATTTT	CASSQGTSGGSTDTQYF
NA	TRBJ1-2	TRBV5-4	NA	TGTGCCAGCAGCTTGGACCCCAGGGACTATGGCTACACCTTC	CASSLDPRDYGYTF
large	TRBJ1-5	TRBV12-3/TRBV12-4	TRBD1	TGTGCCAGCAGTTGGGGACAGTCCAATCAGCCCCAGCATTTT	CASSWGQSNQPQHF
NA	TRBJ1-1	TRBV12-3/TRBV12-4	NA	TGTGCCAGCAGTGAAGTTGGGCGAACTGAAGCTTTCTTT	CASSEVGRTEAFF
NA	TRBJ2-6	TRBV18	TRBD1	TGTGCCAGCTCACTAAATGGACAGGTGAGCTCTGGGGCCAACGTCCTGACTTTC	CASSLNGQVSSGANVLTF
NA	TRBJ1-2	TRBV4-2	NA	TGTGCCGGCAGCCAAGAAGGTCAGCCCTATGGCTACACCTTC	CAGSQEGQPYGYTF
NA	TRBJ2-1	TRBV6-1	NA	TGTGCCAGCACATTGAACGGGGCTGAGCAGTTCTTC	CASTLNGAEQFF
NA	TRBJ1-5	TRBV5-4	TRBD1	TGTGCCAGCAGCCTCGGACAGGGGAGTCAGCCCCAGCATTTT	CASSLGQGSQPQHF
few	TRBJ2-4	TRBV2	NA	TGTGCCAGCAGTATAAGGGGGATTCAGTACTTC	CASSIRGIQYF
few	TRBJ1-3	TRBV7-9	NA	TGTGCCAGCAGCTTAGAGGTCAGAGGAAACACCATATATTTT	CASSLEVRGNTIYF
few	TRBJ2-7	TRBV20-1	NA	TGCAGTGCCCAGGGCCCCCTGGGCTCCTACGAGCAGTACTTC	CSAQGPLGSYEQYF
NA	TRBJ1-6	TRBV11-2	NA	TGTGCCAGCAGCTTAGGGATGGGGACGGGCGCCTATAATTCACCCCTCCACTTT	CASSLGMGTGAYNSPLHF
few	TRBJ2-2	TRBV14	NA	TGTGCCAGCAGCCGCCGAGGCACCGGGGAGCTGTTTTTT	CASSRRGTGELFF
NA	TRBJ2-7	TRBV20-1	TRBD2	TGCAGTGCCGGGGGGGCGAGCTCCTACGAGCAGTACTTC	CSAGGASSYEQYF
NA	TRBJ2-7	TRBV5-1	TRBD2	TGCGCCAGCAGCCGTAGCGGGCCCCAAGGGGACGAGCAGTACTTC	CASSRSGPQGDEQYF
NA	TRBJ2-2	TRBV24-1	TRBD2	TGTGCCACGGGGGGGACGGCGAACACCGGGGAGCTGTTTTTT	CATGGTANTGELFF
medium-sized	TRBJ2-5	TRBV21-1	NA	TGTGCCAGCAGCAAACCGCAGAGACCACAAGAGACCCAGTACTTC	CASSKPQRPQETQYF
few	TRBJ1-2	TRBV12-3/TRBV12-4	NA	TGTGCCATCCTTTCAAACAATACCAGAGGTTACACCTTC	CAILSNNTRGYTF
few	TRBJ1-1	TRBV15	NA	TGTGCCACCAGCACTTACACCAACACTGAAGCTTTCTTT	CATSTYTNTEAFF
NA	TRBJ2-2	TRBV2	NA	TGTGCCAGCAGCGGGCGAACTAACCCGACCGGGGAGCTGTTTTTT	CASSGRTNPTGELFF
few	TRBJ1-6	TRBV6-1	TRBD1	TGTGCCAGCAGCCGAGGACAGGGGGAAAACTCACCCCTCCACTTT	CASSRGQGENSPLHF
few	TRBJ2-5	TRBV20-1	NA	TGCAGTGCTTCCCCGGGACGGTTAGAAGAGACCCAGTACTTC	CSASPGRLEETQYF
once	TRBJ2-3	TRBV29-1	NA	TGCAGCGTTGCGGCCAGCACCGTCGGCACAGATACGCAGTATTTT	CSVAASTVGTDTQYF
few	TRBJ1-3	TRBV10-3	TRBD1	TGTGCCATCACAACCACAGGGGACGGTGGAAACACCATATATTTT	CAITTTGDGGNTIYF
medium-sized	TRBJ1-5	TRBV7-8	NA	TGTGCCAGCAGCCCCCAGAGCTTCAGGCGCAATCAGCCCCAGCATTTT	CASSPQSFRRNQPQHF
few	TRBJ1-1	TRBV12-3/TRBV12-4	NA	TGTGCCAGCAGTTTAAAACAGGACTATGAAGCTTTCTTT	CASSLKQDYEAFF
NA	TRBJ2-3	TRBV2	NA	TGTGCCAGCAGAATCATCCTAGCTGGCACCGAACATACGCAGTATTTT	CASRIILAGTEHTQYF
NA	TRBJ2-7	TRBV2	TRBD2	TGTGCCAGCAGAGCAAGACTCGTAGCGGGGGGCTACGAGCAGTACTTC	CASRARLVAGGYEQYF
once	TRBJ2-3	TRBV10-3	TRBD2	TGTGCCATCAGTGAGTCGACAAGCGGGGGGGACGATACGCAGTATTTT	CAISESTSGGDDTQYF
NA	TRBJ1-1	TRBV20-1	NA	TGCAGTGCCCCGGCCCAGGGGACCCTCTACACTGAAGCTTTCTTT	CSAPAQGTLYTEAFF
few	TRBJ2-5	TRBV20-1	NA	TGCAGTGCTAGCCCTGGGGCTCGGATGAACCAAGAGACCCAGTACTTC	CSASPGARMNQETQYF
NA	TRBJ1-3	TRBV27	TRBD1	TGTGCCAGCAGGCAAGACAGGGATCCTGGAAACACCATATATTTT	CASRQDRDPGNTIYF